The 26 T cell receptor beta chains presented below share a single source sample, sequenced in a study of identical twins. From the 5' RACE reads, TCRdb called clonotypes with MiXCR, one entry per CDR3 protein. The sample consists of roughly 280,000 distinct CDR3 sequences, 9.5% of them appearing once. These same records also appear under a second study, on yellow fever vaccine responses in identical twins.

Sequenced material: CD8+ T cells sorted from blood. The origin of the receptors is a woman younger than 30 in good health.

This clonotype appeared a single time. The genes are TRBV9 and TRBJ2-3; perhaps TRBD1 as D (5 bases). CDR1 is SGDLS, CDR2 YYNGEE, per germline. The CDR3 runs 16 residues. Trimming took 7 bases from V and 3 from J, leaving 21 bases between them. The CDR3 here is CASVETVGAVTDTQYF. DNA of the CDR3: TGTGCCAGCGTAGAGACAGTAGGGGCAGTGACAGATACGCAGTATTTT. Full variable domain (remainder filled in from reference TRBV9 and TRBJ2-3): DSGVTQTPKHLITATGQRVTLRCSPRSGDLSVYWYQQSLDQGLQFLIQYYNGEERAKGNILERFSAQQFPDLHSELNLSSLELGDSALYFCASVETVGAVTDTQYFGPGTRLTVL.

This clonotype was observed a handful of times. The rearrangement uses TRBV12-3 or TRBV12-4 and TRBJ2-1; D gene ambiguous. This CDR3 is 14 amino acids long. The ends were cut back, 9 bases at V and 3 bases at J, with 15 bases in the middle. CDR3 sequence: CASGDSTVYNEQFF. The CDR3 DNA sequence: TGTGCCAGTGGCGATTCGACTGTCTACAATGAGCAGTTCTTC.

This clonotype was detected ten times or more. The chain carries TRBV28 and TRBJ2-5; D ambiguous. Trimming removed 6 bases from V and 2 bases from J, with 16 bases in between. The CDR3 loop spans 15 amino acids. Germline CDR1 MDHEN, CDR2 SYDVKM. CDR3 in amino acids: CASSSPPGQQETQYF. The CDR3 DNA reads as TGTGCCAGCAGCTCCCCCCCGGGCCAACAAGAGACCCAGTACTTC. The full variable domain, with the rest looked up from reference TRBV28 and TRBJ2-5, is DVKVTQSSRYLVKRTGEKVFLECVQDMDHENMFWYRQDPGLGLRLIYFSYDVKMKEKGDIPEGYSVSREKKERFSLILESASTNQTSMYLCASSSPPGQQETQYFGPGTRLLVL.

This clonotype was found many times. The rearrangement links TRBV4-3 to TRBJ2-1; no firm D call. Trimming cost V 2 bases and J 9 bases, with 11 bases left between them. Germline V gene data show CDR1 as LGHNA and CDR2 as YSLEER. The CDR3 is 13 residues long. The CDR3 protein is CASSQWLGSEQFF. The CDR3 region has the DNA TGCGCCAGCAGCCAATGGTTGGGGTCTGAGCAGTTCTTC.

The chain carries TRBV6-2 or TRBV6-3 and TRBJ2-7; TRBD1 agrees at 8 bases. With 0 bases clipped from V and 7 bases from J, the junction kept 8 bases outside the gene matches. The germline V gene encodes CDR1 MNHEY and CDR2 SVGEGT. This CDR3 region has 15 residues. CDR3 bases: TGTGCCAGCAGTTACTCCGAGGACAGGGCATATGAGCAGTACTTC. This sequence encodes CASSYSEDRAYEQYF.

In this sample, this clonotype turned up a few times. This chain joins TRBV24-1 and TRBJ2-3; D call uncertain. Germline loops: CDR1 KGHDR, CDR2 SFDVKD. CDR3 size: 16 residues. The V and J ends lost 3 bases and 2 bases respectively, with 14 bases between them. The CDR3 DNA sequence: TGTGCCACCAGTGATGTAAAGGGTAGGTCCACAGATACGCAGTATTTT. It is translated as CATSDVKGRSTDTQYF.

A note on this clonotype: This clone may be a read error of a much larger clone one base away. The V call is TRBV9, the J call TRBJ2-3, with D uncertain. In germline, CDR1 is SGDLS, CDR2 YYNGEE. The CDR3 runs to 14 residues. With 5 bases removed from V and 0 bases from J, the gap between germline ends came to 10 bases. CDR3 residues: CASRRGSSTDTQYF. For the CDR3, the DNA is TGTGCCAGCAGGAGAGGCTCAAGCACAGATACGCAGTATTTT.

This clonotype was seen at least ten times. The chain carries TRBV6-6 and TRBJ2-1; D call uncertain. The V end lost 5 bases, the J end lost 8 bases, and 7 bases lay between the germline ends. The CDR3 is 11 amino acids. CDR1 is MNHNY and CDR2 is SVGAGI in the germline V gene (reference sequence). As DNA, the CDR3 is TGTGCCAGCAGTACGAGCTATGAGCAGTTCTTC. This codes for CASSTSYEQFF.

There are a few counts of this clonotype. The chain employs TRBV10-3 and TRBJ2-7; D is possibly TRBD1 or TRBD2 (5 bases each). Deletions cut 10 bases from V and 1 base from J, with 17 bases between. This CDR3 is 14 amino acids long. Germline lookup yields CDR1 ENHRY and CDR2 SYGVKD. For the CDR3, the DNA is TGTGCCACCTCAGGGACCGAACCTTCCTACGAGCAGTACTTC. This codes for CATSGTEPSYEQYF.

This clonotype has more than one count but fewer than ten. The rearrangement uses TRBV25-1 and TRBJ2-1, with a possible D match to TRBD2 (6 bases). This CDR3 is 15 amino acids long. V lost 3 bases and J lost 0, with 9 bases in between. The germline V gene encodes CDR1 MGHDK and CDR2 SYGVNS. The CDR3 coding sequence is TGTGCCAGCAGTGATCTAGCGAGCTCCTACAATGAGCAGTTCTTC. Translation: CASSDLASSYNEQFF.

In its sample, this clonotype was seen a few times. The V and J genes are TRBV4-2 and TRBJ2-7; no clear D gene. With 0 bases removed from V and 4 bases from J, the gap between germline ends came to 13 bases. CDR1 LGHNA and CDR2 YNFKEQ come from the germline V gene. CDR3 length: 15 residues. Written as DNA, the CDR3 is TGTGCCAGCAGCCAAGATAAGGACCCCTTGTACGAGCAGTACTTC. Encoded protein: CASSQDKDPLYEQYF.

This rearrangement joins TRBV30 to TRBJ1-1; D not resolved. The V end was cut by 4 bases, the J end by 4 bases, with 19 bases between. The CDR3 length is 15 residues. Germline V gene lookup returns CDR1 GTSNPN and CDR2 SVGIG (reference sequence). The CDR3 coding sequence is TGTGCCTGGAATCCAGGCCCGGGTGATGTCACTGAAGCTTTCTTT. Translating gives CAWNPGPGDVTEAFF. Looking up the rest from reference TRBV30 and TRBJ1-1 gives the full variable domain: SQTIHQWPATLVQPVGSPLSLECTVEGTSNPNLYWYRQAAGRGLQLLFYSVGIGQISSEVPQNLSASRPQDRQFILSSKKLLLSDSGFYLCAWNPGPGDVTEAFFGQGTRLTVV.

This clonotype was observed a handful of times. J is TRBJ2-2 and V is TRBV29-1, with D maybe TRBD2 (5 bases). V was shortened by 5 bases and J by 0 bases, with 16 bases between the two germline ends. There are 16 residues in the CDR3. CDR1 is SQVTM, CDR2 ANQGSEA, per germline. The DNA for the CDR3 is TGCAGCGTTTCTAACACGGAGGCCGCGAACACCGGGGAGCTGTTTTTT. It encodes CSVSNTEAANTGELFF.

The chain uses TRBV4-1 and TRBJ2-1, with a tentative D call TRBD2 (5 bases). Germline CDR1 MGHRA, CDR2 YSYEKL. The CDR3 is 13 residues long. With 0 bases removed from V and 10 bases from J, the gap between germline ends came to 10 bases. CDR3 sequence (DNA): TGCGCCAGCAGCCAAGAGGGAGACTTCGAGCAGTTCTTC. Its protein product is CASSQEGDFEQFF.

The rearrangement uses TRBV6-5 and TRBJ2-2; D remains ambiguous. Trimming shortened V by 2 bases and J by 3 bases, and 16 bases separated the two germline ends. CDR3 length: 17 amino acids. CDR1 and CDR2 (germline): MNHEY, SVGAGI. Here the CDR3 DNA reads TGTGCCAGCAGTTACAACAACCGATTCAGGCACACCGGGGAGCTGTTTTTT. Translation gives CASSYNNRFRHTGELFF.

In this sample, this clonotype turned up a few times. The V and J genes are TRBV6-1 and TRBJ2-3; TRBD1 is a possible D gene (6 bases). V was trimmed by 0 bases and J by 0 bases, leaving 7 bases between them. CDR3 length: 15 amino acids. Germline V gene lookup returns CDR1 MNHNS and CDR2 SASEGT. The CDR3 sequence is CASSEARGSTDTQYF. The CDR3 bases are TGTGCCAGCAGTGAAGCCAGGGGTAGCACAGATACGCAGTATTTT.

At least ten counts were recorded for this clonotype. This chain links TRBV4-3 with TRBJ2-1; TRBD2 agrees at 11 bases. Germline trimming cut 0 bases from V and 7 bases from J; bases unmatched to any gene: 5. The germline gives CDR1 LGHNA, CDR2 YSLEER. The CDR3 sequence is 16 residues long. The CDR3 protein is CASSQEVAGGPNEQFF. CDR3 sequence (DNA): TGCGCCAGCAGCCAAGAGGTAGCGGGAGGGCCAAATGAGCAGTTCTTC.

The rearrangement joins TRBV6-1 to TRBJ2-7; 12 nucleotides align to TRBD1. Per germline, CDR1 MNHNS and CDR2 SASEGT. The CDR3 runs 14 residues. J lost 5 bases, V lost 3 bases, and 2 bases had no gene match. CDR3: CASSEGQGADEQYF. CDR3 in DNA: TGTGCCAGCAGTGAGGGACAGGGGGCTGACGAGCAGTACTTC.

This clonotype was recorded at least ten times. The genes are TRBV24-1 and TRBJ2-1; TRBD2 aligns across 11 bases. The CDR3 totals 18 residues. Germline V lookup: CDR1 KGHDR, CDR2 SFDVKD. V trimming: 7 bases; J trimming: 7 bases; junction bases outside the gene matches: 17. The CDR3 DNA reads TGTGCCACCAGCAACCGGGAGGTACTAGCGGGAGTCGTAAATGAGCAGTTCTTC. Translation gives CATSNREVLAGVVNEQFF.

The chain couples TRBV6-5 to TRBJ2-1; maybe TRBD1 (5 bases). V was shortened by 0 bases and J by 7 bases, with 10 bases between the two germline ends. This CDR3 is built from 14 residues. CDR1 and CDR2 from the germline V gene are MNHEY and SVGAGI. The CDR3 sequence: CASSYSPTGNEQFF. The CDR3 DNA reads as TGTGCCAGCAGTTACTCGCCCACAGGTAATGAGCAGTTCTTC.

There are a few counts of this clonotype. The CDR3 DNA sequence: TGTGCCAGCAGCTTAGTACAGGGGGCGCGAAATCAGCCCCAGCATTTT. Encoded protein: CASSLVQGARNQPQHF. V usage is TRBV7-9 and J usage is TRBJ1-5, with 9 nucleotides matching TRBD1. J gave up 4 bases and V 1 base, and 5 bases lay outside the gene matches. CDR3 length equals 16 residues. Germline CDR1 is SEHNR and CDR2 is FQNEAQ (reference sequence). The whole variable domain, filled in from reference TRBV7-9 and TRBJ1-5, reads DTGVSQNPRHKITKRGQNVTFRCDPISEHNRLYWYRQTLGQGPEFLTYFQNEAQLEKSRLLSDRFSAERPKGSFSTLEIQRTEQGDSAMYLCASSLVQGARNQPQHFGDGTRLSIL.

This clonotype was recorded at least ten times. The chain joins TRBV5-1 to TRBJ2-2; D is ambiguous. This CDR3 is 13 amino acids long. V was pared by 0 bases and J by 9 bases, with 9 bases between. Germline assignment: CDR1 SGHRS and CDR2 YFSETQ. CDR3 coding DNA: TGCGCCAGCAGCTTGGTTCCAGGCTGGGAGCTGTTTTTT. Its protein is CASSLVPGWELFF. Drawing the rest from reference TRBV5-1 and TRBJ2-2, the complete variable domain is KAGVTQTPRYLIKTRGQQVTLSCSPISGHRSVSWYQQTPGQGLQFLFEYFSETQRNKGNFPGRFSGRQFSNSRSEMNVSTLELGDSALYLCASSLVPGWELFFGEGSRLTVL.

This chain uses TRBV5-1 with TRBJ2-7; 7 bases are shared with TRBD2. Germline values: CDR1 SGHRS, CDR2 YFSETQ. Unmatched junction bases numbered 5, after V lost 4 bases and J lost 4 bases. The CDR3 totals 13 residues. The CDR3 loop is CASSHSGGYEQYF. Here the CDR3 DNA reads TGCGCCAGCAGCCACTCGGGGGGTTACGAGCAGTACTTC.

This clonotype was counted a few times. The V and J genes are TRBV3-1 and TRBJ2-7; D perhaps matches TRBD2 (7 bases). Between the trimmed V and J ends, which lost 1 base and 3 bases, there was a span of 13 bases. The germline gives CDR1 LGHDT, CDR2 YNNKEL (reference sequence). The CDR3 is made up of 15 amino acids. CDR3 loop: CASSQAGRTDYEQYF. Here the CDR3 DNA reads TGTGCCAGCAGCCAAGCCGGGAGGACAGACTACGAGCAGTACTTC.

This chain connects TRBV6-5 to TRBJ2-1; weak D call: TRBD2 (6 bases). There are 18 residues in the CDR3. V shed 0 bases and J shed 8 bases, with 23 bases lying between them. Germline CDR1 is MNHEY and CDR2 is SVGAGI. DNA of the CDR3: TGTGCCAGCAGTTACTCGACGCGACCGGGGCCGGGAGTCGATGAGCAGTTCTTC. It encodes CASSYSTRPGPGVDEQFF.

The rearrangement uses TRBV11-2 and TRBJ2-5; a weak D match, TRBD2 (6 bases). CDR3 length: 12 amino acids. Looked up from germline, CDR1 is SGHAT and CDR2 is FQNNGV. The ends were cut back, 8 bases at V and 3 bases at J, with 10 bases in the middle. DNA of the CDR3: TGTGCCAGCGGGGGGTCAGAAGAGACCCAGTACTTC. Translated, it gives CASGGSEETQYF. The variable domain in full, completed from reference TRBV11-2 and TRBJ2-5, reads EAGVAQSPRYKIIEKRQSVAFWCNPISGHATLYWYQQILGQGPKLLIQFQNNGVVDDSQLPKDRFSAERLKGVDSTLKIQPAKLEDSAVYLCASGGSEETQYFGPGTRLLVL.